The 2 T cell receptor beta chains below all came from one sample that was sequenced in a study of T cells in Graves' hyperthyroidism and ophthalmopathy. Authors of the study amplified TCR beta CDR3 regions from RNA transcripts. A first-round RT-PCR of the TCR CDR3 used the HTBI primer set. TCRdb used MiXCR to reprocess the multiplex PCR reads, holding one entry per CDR3 protein. The sample shows hundreds of thousands of distinct CDR3 sequences, over 35% of them seen only once. Source material: blood. These receptors came from a woman in her forties with Graves' hyperthyroidism.

The chain joins TRBV6-5 to TRBJ2-1, with 7 bases matching TRBD1. Germline CDR1 is MNHEY and CDR2 is SVGAGI. The CDR3 is made up of 15 amino acids. V was pared by 6 bases and J by 4 bases, with 9 bases of the junction left unmatched. The CDR3 loop is CASSTTGDQYNEQFF. The CDR3, as DNA: TGTGCCAGCAGCACAACAGGGGACCAATACAATGAGCAGTTCTTC.

The chain employs TRBV15 and TRBJ1-6; perhaps TRBD1 as D (6 bases). The CDR3 contains 16 residues. From germline, CDR1 is LNHNV and CDR2 YYDKDF (reference sequence). Trimming took off 3 bases at V and 7 bases at J, with 16 bases between the two ends. Here the CDR3 reads CATSSLLDSQNSPLHF. In DNA, the CDR3 is TGTGCCACCAGCAGCTTGTTGGACAGTCAAAATTCACCCCTCCACTTT.